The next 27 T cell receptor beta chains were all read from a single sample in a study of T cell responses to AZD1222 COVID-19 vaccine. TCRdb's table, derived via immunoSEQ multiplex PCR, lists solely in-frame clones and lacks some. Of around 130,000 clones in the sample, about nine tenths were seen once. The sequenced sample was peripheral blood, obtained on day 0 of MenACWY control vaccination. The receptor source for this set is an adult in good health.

CDR3 coding DNA: TGTGCCAGCAGTGAACGAAAGAATACGCAGTATTTT. It specifies CASSERKNTQYF. The V gene is TRBV6-1, the J gene TRBJ2-3, with no clear D. The V end lost 2 bases, the J end lost 7 bases, and 7 bases lay between the germline ends. CDR1 is MNHNS and CDR2 is SASEGT in the germline V gene. The CDR3 length is 12 residues.

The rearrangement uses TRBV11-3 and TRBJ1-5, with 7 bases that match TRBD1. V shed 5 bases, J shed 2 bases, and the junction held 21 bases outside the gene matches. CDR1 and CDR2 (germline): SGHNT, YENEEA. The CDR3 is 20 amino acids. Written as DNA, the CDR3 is TGTGCCAGCAGCCCCAGGGGGATACAGGGGTTTGAAAATGGCAATCAGCCCCAGCATTTT. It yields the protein CASSPRGIQGFENGNQPQHF. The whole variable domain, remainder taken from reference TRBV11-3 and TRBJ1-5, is EAGVVQSPRYKIIEKKQPVAFWCNPISGHNTLYWYLQNLGQGPELLIRYENEEAVDDSQLPKDRFSAERLKGVDSTLKIQPAELGDSAVYLCASSPRGIQGFENGNQPQHFGDGTRLSIL.

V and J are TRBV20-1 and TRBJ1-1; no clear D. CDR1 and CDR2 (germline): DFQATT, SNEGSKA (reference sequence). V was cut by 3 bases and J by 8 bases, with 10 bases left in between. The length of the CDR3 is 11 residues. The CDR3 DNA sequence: TGCAGTGCTAGGGACGCCTCGGAAGCTTTCTTT. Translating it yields CSARDASEAFF.

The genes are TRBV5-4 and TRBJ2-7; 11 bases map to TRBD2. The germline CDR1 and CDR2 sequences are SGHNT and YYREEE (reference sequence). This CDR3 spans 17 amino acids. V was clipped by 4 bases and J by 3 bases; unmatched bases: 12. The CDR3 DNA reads TGTGCCAGCAGCCCCGTAATCACCGGGACTAGCGGCTACGAGCAGTACTTC. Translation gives CASSPVITGTSGYEQYF. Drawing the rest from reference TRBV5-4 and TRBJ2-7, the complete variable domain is ETGVTQSPTHLIKTRGQQVTLRCSSQSGHNTVSWYQQALGQGPQFIFQYYREEENGRGNFPPRFSGLQFPNYSSELNVNALELDDSALYLCASSPVITGTSGYEQYFGPGTRLTVT.

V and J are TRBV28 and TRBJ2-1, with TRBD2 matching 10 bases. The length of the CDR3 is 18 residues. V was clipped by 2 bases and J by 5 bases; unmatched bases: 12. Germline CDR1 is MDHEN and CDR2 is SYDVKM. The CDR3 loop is CASSLSPSGSWRNNEQFF. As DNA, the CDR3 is TGTGCCAGCAGTTTAAGTCCTAGCGGGAGTTGGCGGAACAATGAGCAGTTCTTC.

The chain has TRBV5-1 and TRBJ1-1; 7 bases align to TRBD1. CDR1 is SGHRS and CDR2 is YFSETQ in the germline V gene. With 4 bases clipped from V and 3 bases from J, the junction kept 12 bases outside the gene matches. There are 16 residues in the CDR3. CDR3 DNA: TGCGCCAGCAGCCGCCGGCAGGGGGGTTTGGACACTGAAGCTTTCTTT. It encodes CASSRRQGGLDTEAFF.

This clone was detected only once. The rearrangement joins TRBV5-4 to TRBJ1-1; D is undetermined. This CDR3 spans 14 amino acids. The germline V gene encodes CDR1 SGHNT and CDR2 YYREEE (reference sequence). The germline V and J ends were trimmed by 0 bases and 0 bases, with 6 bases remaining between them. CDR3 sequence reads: CASSLEQLNTEAFF. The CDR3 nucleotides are TGTGCCAGCAGCTTGGAACAGTTGAACACTGAAGCTTTCTTT.

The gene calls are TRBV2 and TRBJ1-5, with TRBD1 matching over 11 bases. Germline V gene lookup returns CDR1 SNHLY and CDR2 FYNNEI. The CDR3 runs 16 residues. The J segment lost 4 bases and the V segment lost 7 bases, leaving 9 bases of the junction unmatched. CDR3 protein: CASTSDRGLRNQPQHF. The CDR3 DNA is TGTGCCAGCACCTCGGACAGGGGGCTAAGGAATCAGCCCCAGCATTTT.

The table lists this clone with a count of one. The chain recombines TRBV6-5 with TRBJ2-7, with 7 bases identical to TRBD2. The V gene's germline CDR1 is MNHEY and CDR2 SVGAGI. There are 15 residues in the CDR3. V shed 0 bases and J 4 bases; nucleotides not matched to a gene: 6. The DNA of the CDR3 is TGTGCCAGCAGTTACTCACTCGAGCGGGGATACGAGCAGTACTTC. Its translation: CASSYSLERGYEQYF.

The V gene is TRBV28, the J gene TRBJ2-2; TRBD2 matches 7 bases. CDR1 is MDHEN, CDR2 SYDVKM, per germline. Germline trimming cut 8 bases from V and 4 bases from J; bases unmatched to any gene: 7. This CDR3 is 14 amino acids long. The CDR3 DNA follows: TGTGCCAGCGGGTCCGGGGGGACCACCGGGGAGCTGTTTTTT. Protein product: CASGSGGTTGELFF.

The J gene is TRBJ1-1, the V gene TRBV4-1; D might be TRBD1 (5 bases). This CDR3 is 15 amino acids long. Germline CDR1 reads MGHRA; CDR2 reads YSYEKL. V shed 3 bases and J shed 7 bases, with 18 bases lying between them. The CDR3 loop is CASSHDPRGADEAFF. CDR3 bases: TGCGCCAGCAGCCACGATCCACGGGGCGCTGATGAAGCTTTCTTT.

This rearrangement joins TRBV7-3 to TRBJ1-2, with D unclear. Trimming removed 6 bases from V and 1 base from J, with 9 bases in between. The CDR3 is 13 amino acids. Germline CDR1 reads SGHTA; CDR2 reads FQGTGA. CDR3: CASRVGFNYGYTF. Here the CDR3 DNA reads TGTGCCAGCAGAGTGGGATTTAACTATGGCTACACCTTC.

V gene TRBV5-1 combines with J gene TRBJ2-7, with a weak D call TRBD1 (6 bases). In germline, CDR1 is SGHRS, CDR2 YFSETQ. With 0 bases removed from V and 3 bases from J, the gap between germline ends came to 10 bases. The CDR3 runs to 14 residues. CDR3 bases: TGCGCCAGCAGCTTGGGGACAGCTCTCTACGAGCAGTACTTC. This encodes CASSLGTALYEQYF.

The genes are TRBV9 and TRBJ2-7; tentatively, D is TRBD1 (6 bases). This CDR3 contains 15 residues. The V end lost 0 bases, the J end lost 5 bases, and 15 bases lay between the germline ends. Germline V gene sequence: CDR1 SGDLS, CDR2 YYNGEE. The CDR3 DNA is TGTGCCAGCAGCGTAGGTCCAGGGGTGATCGACGAGCAGTACTTC. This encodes CASSVGPGVIDEQYF.

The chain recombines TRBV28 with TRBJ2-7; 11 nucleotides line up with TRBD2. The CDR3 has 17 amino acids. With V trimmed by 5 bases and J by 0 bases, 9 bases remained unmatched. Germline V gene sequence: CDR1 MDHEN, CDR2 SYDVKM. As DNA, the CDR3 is TGTGCCAGCAGTGGTGGACTAGCGGGCCGCAGCTCCTACGAGCAGTACTTC. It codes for CASSGGLAGRSSYEQYF.

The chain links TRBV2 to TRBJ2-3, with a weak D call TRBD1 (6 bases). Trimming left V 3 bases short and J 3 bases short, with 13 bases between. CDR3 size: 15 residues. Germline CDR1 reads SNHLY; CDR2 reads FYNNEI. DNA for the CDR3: TGTGCCAGCAGTGATTCAGGGGCCCCTACAGATACGCAGTATTTT. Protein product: CASSDSGAPTDTQYF.

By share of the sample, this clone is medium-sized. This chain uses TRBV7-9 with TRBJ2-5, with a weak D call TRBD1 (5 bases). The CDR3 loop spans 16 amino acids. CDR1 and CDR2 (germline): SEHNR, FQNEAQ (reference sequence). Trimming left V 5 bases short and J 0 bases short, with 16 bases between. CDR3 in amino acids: CASSPPVDKYQETQYF. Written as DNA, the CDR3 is TGTGCCAGCAGCCCCCCCGTGGACAAGTACCAAGAGACCCAGTACTTC.

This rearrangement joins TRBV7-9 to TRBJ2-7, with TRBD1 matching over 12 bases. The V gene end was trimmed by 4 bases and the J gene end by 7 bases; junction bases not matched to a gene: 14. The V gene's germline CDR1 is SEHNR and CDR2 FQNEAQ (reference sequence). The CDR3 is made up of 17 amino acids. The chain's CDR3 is CASSSLLTGQGAREQYF. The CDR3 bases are TGTGCCAGCAGCTCCCTCCTCACGGGACAGGGGGCGCGGGAGCAGTACTTC.

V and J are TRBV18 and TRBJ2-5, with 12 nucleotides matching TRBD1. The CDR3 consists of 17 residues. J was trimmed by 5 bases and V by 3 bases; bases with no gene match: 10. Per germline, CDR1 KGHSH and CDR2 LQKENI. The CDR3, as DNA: TGTGCCAGCTCACCCACGCCGGGACAGGGGGCTGGTGAGACCCAGTACTTC. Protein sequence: CASSPTPGQGAGETQYF. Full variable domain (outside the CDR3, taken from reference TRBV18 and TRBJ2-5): NAGVMQNPRHLVRRRGQEARLRCSPMKGHSHVYWYRQLPEEGLKFMVYLQKENIIDESGMPKERFSAEFPKEGPSILRIQQVVRGDSAAYFCASSPTPGQGAGETQYFGPGTRLLVL.

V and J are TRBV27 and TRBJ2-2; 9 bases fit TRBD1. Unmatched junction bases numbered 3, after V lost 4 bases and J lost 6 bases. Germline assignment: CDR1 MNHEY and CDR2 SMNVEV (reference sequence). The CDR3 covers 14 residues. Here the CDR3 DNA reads TGTGCCAGCAGTTCAGGACAGGGGTCCGGGGAGCTGTTTTTT. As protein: CASSSGQGSGELFF.

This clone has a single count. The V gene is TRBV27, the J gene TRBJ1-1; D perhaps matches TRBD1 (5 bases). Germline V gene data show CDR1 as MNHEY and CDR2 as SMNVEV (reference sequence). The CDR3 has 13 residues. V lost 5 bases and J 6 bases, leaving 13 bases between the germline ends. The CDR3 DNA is TGTGCCAGCAGTCGATTCGGACATTCTGAAGCTTTCTTT. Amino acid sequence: CASSRFGHSEAFF.

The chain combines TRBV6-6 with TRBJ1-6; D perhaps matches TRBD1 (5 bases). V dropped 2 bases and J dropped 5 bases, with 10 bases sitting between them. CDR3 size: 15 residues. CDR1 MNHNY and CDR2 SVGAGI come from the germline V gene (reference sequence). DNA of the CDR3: TGTGCCAGCAGTTACGAGCAGGGCAATAATTCACCCCTCCACTTT. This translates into CASSYEQGNNSPLHF.

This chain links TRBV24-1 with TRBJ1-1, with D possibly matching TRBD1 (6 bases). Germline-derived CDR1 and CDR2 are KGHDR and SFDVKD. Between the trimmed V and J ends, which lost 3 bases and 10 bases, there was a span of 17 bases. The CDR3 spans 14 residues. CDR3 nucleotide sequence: TGTGCCACCAGTGATCGCGCAGGGGCGATCGGAGCTTTCTTT. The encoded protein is CATSDRAGAIGAFF.

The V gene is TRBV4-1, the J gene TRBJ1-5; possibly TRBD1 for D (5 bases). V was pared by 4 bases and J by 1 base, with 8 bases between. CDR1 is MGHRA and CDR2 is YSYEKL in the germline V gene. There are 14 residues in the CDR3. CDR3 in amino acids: CASSLGESNQPQHF. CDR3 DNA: TGCGCCAGCAGCCTGGGGGAGAGCAATCAGCCCCAGCATTTT.

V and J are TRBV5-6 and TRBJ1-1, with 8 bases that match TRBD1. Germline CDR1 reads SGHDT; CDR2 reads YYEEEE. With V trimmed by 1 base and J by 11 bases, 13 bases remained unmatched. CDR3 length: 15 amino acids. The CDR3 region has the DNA TGTGCCAGCAGCTTGATACTGGGACCGGACAGGGATGCTTTCTTT. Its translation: CASSLILGPDRDAFF.

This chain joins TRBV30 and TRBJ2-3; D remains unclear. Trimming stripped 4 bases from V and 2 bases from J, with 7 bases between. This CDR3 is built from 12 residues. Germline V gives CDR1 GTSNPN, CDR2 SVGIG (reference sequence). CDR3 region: CAWTSFTDTQYF. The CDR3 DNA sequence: TGTGCCTGGACATCCTTCACAGATACGCAGTATTTT.

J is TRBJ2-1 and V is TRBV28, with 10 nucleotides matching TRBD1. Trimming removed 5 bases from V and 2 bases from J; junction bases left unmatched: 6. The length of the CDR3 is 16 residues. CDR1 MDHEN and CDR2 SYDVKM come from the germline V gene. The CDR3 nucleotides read TGTGCCAGCAGTCCCCCGGGACAGGGGACCTACAATGAGCAGTTCTTC. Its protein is CASSPPGQGTYNEQFF.